The 4 T cell receptor beta chains presented below share a single source sample, sequenced in a study of cytomegalovirus exposure and HLA in healthy donors. Vbeta (60) and Jbeta (13) primers were used in the PCR. Measured with immunoSEQ multiplex PCR; TCRdb has only the in-frame clones, and not every one. The repertoire holds approximately 150,000 clones, with around 78% as singletons. Sequencing was done on a sample of PBMCs. The source is a woman aged 18-29 years in good health and CMV-seronegative.

The genes are TRBV28 and TRBJ1-1, with a tentative D call TRBD1 (5 bases). Germline V gives CDR1 MDHEN, CDR2 SYDVKM. Trimming cost V 6 bases and J 6 bases, with 14 bases left between them. The length of the CDR3 is 13 residues. This CDR3 reads CASRGGGSAEAFF. In DNA form, the CDR3 reads TGTGCCAGCAGGGGGGGAGGAAGCGCTGAAGCTTTCTTT. Looking up the rest from reference TRBV28 and TRBJ1-1 gives the full variable domain: DVKVTQSSRYLVKRTGEKVFLECVQDMDHENMFWYRQDPGLGLRLIYFSYDVKMKEKGDIPEGYSVSREKKERFSLILESASTNQTSMYLCASRGGGSAEAFFGQGTRLTVV.

The chain uses TRBV30 and TRBJ1-3; the D is unclear. V lost 4 bases, J lost 0 bases, and 4 bases lay in between. The germline CDR1 and CDR2 sequences are GTSNPN and SVGIG (reference sequence). The CDR3 extends over 12 amino acids. The CDR3 protein is CAWISSGNTIYF. The CDR3 region has the DNA TGTGCCTGGATTAGCTCTGGAAACACCATATATTTT.

The chain carries TRBV6-5 and TRBJ1-2, with no clear D. The germline gives CDR1 MNHEY, CDR2 SVGAGI. V lost 0 bases to trimming and J lost 4 bases, with 9 bases between them. The CDR3 contains 14 residues. Written as DNA, the CDR3 is TGTGCCAGCAGTTACTCGGCGCGGAGCTATGGCTACACCTTC. It specifies CASSYSARSYGYTF.

V gene TRBV4-1 combines with J gene TRBJ1-2; perhaps TRBD1 as D (5 bases). Trimming removed 5 bases at V and 2 bases at J, with 15 bases between. The CDR3 runs to 15 residues. Germline V gene sequence: CDR1 MGHRA, CDR2 YSYEKL. The CDR3: CASSSPTRGNYGYTF. The CDR3 nucleotides are TGCGCCAGCAGCAGCCCAACACGGGGGAACTATGGCTACACCTTC.